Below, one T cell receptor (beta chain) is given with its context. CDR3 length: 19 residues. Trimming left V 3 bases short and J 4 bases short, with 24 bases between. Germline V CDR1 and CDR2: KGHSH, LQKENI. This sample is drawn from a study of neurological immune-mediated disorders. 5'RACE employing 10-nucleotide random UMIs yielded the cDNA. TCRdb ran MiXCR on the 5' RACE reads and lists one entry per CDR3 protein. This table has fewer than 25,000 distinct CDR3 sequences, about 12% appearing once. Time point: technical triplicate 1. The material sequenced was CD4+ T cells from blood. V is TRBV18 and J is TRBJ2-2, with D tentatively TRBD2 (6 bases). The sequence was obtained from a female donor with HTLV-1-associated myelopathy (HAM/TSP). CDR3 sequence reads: CASSPPPGRPGVTTGELFF. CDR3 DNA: TGTGCCAGCTCACCTCCCCCAGGCAGACCGGGGGTGACCACCGGGGAGCTGTTTTTT.